This record looks at one T cell receptor beta chain sequence and its context. This sample is drawn from a study of blood T cell repertoires in COVID-19. Overall study context: The United States, Italy and Spain provided the acute and convalescent COVID-19 samples.

Method: immunoSEQ multiplex PCR; TCRdb's copy keeps in-frame clones and lacks some. Of roughly 70,000 clones listed, about 90% are singletons. V gave up 7 bases and J gave up 2 bases, with 14 bases separating them. The CDR3 is made up of 14 amino acids. Germline lookup yields CDR1 MDHEN and CDR2 SYDVKM. The chain uses TRBV28 and TRBJ1-2, with a tentative D call TRBD1 (5 bases). The sequenced material came from peripheral blood. The receptor comes from a woman aged 80 or over with active COVID-19. In nucleotides, the CDR3 is TGTGCCAGCAAGACGCCACAGGCCAACTATGGCTACACCTTC. It translates to CASKTPQANYGYTF.